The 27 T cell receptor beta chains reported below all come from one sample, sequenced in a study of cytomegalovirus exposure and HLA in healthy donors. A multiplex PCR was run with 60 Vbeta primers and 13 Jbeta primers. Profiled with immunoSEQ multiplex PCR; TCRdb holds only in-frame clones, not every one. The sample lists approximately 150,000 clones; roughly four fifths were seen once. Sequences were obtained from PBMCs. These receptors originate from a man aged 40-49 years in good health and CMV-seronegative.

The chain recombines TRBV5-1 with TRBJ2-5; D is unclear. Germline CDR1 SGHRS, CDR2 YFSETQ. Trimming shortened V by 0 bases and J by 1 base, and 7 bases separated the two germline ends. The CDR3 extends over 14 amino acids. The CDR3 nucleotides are TGCGCCAGCAGCTTGGAACCCAGCCAAGAGACCCAGTACTTC. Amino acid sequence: CASSLEPSQETQYF. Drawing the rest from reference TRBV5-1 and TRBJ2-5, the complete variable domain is KAGVTQTPRYLIKTRGQQVTLSCSPISGHRSVSWYQQTPGQGLQFLFEYFSETQRNKGNFPGRFSGRQFSNSRSEMNVSTLELGDSALYLCASSLEPSQETQYFGPGTRLLVL.

The CDR3 DNA sequence: TGCAGCGTGCCAGGGGGCCGGGGCTACACCTTC. Its protein product is CSVPGGRGYTF. The chain couples TRBV29-1 to TRBJ1-2; 8 bases map to TRBD1. The CDR3 totals 11 residues. Germline V gene data show CDR1 as SQVTM and CDR2 as ANQGSEA. The ends lost 6 bases at V and 8 bases at J; junction bases unmatched: 5.

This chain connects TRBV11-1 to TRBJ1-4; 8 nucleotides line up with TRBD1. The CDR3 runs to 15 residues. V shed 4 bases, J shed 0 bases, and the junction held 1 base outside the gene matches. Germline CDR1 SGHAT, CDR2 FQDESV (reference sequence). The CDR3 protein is CASSSGQATNEKLFF. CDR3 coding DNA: TGTGCCAGCAGCTCGGGACAGGCAACTAATGAAAAACTGTTTTTT.

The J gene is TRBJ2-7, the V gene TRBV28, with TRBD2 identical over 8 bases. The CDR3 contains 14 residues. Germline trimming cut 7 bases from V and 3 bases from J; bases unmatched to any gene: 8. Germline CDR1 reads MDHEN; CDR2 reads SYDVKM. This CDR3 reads CASIRAGGIYEQYF. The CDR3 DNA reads TGTGCCAGCATAAGGGCGGGGGGAATCTACGAGCAGTACTTC.

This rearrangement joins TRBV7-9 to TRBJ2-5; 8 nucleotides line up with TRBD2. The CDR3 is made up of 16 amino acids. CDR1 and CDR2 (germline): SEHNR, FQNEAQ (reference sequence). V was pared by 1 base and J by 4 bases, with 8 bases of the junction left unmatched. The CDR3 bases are TGTGCCAGCAGCTTAGGGAGCGGGAGTATCACAGAGACCCAGTACTTC. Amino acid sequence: CASSLGSGSITETQYF.

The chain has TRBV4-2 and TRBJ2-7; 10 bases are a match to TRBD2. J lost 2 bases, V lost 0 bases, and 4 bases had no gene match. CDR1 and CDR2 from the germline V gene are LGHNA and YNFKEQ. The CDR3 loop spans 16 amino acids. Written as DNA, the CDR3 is TGTGCCAGCAGCCAAGATGCTAGCGGGAGTACCTACGAGCAGTACTTC. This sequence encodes CASSQDASGSTYEQYF.

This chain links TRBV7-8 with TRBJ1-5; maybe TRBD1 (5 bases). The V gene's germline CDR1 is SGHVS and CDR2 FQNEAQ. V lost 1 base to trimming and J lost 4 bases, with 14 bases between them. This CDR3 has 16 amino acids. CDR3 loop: CASSLVSRARNQPQHF. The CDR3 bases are TGTGCCAGCAGCTTAGTATCCAGGGCTAGGAATCAGCCCCAGCATTTT. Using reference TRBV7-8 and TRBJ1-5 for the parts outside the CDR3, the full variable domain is GAGVSQSPRYKVAKRGQDVALRCDPISGHVSLFWYQQALGQGPEFLTYFQNEAQLDKSGLPSDRFFAERPEGSVSTLKIQRTQQEDSAVYLCASSLVSRARNQPQHFGDGTRLSIL.

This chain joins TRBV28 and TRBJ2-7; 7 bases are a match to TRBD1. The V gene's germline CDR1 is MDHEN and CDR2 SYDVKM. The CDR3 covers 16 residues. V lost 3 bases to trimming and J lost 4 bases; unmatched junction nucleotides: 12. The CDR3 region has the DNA TGTGCCAGCAGTTTGTACACCACAGGGGTGGGATACGAGCAGTACTTC. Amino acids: CASSLYTTGVGYEQYF.

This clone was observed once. CDR3 amino acids: CASSEPRDVGFRGEQFF. As DNA, the CDR3 is TGTGCCAGCAGTGAACCCCGTGACGTAGGATTCCGGGGTGAGCAGTTCTTC. This chain connects TRBV2 to TRBJ2-1; a possible D gene is TRBD2 (5 bases). V was trimmed by 2 bases and J by 9 bases, leaving 23 bases between them. The CDR3 loop spans 17 amino acids. From germline, CDR1 is SNHLY and CDR2 FYNNEI.

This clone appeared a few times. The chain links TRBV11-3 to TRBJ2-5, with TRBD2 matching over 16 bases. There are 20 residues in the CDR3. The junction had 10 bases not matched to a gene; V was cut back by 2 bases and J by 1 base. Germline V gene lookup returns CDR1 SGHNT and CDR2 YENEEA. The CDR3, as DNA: TGTGCCAGCAGCTTAACGGGACTAGCGGGAGGGGGAAGGGGCCAAGAGACCCAGTACTTC. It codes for CASSLTGLAGGGRGQETQYF.

The CDR3 loop reads CASTPWLAGSLIRSTDTQYF. The CDR3 nucleotides are TGCGCCAGCACCCCCTGGCTAGCGGGGTCCTTAATTAGGTCGACAGATACGCAGTATTTT. This chain connects TRBV10-1 to TRBJ2-3; 9 bases match TRBD2. The CDR3 extends over 20 amino acids. Germline loops: CDR1 WNHNN, CDR2 SYGVQD (reference sequence). The junction had 23 bases not matched to a gene; V was cut back by 7 bases and J by 3 bases.

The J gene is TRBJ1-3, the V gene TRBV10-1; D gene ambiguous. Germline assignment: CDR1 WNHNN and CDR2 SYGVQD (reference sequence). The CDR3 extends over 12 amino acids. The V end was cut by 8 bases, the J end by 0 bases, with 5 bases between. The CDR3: CASGPSGNTIYF. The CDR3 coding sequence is TGCGCCAGCGGGCCCTCTGGAAACACCATATATTTT.

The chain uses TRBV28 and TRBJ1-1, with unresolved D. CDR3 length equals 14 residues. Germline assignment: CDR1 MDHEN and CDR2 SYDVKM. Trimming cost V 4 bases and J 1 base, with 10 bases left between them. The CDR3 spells CASSSEDGNTEAFF. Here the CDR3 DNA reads TGTGCCAGCAGTTCGGAGGACGGGAACACTGAAGCTTTCTTT.

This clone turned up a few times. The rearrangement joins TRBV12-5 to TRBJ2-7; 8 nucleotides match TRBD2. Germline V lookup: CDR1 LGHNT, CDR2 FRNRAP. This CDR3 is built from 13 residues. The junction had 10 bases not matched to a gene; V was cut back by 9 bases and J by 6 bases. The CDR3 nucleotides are TGTGCTAGCTCGTCCAGCGGGAGTCCCGAGCAGTACTTC. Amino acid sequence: CASSSSGSPEQYF.

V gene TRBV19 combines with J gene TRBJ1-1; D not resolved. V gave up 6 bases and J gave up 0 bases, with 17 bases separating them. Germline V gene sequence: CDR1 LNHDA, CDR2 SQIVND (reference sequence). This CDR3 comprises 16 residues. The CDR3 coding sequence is TGTGCCAGTAGGTTCGGGGTTTTGGGATTGAACACTGAAGCTTTCTTT. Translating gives CASRFGVLGLNTEAFF.

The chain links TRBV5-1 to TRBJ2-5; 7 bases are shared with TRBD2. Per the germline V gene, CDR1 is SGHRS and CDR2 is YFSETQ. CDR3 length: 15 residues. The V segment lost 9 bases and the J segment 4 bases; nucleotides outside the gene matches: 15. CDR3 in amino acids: CATQRGGVQGETQYF. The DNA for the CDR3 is TGCGCCACCCAACGGGGAGGGGTCCAGGGAGAGACCCAGTACTTC.

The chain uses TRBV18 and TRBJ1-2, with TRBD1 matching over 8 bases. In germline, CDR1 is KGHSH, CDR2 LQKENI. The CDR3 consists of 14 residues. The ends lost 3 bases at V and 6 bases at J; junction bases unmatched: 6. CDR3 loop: CASSPVSGGDGYTF. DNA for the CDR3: TGTGCCAGCTCACCGGTATCAGGGGGCGATGGCTACACCTTC.

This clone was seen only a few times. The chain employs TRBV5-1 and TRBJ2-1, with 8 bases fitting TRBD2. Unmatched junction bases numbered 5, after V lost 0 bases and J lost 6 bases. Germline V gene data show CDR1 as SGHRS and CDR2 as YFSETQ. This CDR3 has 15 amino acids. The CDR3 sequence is CASSLGTSGLNEQFF. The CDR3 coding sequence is TGCGCCAGCAGCTTGGGTACTAGCGGACTCAATGAGCAGTTCTTC.

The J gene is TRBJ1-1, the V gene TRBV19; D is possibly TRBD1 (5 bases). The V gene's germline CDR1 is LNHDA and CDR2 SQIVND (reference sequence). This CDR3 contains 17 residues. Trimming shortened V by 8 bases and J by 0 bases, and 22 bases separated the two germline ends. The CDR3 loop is CASSPLGEGWVNTEAFF. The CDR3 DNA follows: TGTGCCAGTTCTCCCCTCGGGGAGGGGTGGGTGAACACTGAAGCTTTCTTT.

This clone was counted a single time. The CDR3 protein is CASSLLGPANTEAFF. The DNA of the CDR3 is TGTGCCAGCAGCCTACTAGGACCCGCGAACACTGAAGCTTTCTTT. The genes are TRBV7-9 and TRBJ1-1; D gene ambiguous. Trimming cost V 5 bases and J 1 base, with 14 bases left between them. This CDR3 contains 15 residues. Per the germline V gene, CDR1 is SEHNR and CDR2 is FQNEAQ (reference sequence).

The CDR3 coding sequence is TGCAGCGTCGACAGGGGGCAGTCGGCTGAAGCTTTCTTT. Translation: CSVDRGQSAEAFF. V gene TRBV29-1 combines with J gene TRBJ1-1; the match to TRBD1 covers 10 bases. CDR3 length: 13 amino acids. V trimming: 6 bases; J trimming: 6 bases; junction bases outside the gene matches: 7. Germline V gene data show CDR1 as SQVTM and CDR2 as ANQGSEA.

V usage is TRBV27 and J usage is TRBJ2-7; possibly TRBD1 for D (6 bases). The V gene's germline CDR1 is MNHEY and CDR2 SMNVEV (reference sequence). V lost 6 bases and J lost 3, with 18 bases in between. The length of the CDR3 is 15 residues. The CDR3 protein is CASRTRRDNHYEQYF. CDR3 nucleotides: TGTGCCAGCAGGACAAGAAGGGACAACCACTACGAGCAGTACTTC.

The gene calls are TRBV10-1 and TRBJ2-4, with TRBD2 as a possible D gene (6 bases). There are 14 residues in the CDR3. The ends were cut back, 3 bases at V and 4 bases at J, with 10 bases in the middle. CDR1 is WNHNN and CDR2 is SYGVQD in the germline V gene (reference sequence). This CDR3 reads CASSDWGRKNIQYF. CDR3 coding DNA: TGCGCCAGCAGTGATTGGGGGAGGAAAAACATTCAGTACTTC.

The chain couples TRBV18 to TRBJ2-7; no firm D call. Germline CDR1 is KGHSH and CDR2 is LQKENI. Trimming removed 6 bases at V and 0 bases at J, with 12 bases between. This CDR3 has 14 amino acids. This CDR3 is CASSPKRGSYEQYV. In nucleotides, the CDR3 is TGTGCCAGCTCCCCTAAGCGAGGCTCCTACGAGCAGTACGTC.

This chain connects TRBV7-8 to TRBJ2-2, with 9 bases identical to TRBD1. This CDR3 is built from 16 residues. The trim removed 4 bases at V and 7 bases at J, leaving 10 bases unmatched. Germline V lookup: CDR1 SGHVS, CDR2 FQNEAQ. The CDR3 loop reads CASSSSGQGGGGELFF. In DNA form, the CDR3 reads TGTGCCAGCAGCTCTTCGGGACAGGGAGGCGGCGGGGAGCTGTTTTTT.

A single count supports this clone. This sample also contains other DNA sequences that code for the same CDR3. The CDR3 loop is CSVASGYEQYF. The CDR3 bases are TGCAGCGTTGCTAGCGGCTACGAGCAGTACTTC. The J gene is TRBJ2-7, the V gene TRBV29-1; 7 bases match TRBD2. This CDR3 comprises 11 residues. In germline, CDR1 is SQVTM, CDR2 ANQGSEA. The V and J ends lost 4 bases and 3 bases, in that order; junction bases with no gene match: 0.

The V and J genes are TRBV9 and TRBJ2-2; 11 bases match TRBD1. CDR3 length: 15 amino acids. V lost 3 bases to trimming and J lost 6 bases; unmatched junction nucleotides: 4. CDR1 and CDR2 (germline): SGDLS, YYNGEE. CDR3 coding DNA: TGTGCCAGCAGCGGGCCGGGACAGGGGGCCGGGGAGCTGTTTTTT. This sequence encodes CASSGPGQGAGELFF.